Each of the 27 T cell receptor beta chains below was sequenced from the same sample in a study of T cell responses to AZD1222 COVID-19 vaccine. TCRdb's table, derived via immunoSEQ multiplex PCR, lists solely in-frame clones and lacks some. The table includes about 140,000 clones, about 86% detected once. The specimen comprised peripheral blood, sampled 28 days after the second AZD1222 dose. These receptor sequences come from an adult who received the AZD1222 COVID-19 vaccine.

The V gene is TRBV30, the J gene TRBJ2-5; tentatively, D is TRBD2 (6 bases). Trimming left V 3 bases short and J 5 bases short, with 13 bases between. Germline V gene sequence: CDR1 GTSNPN, CDR2 SVGIG (reference sequence). CDR3 size: 13 residues. The CDR3 coding sequence is TGTGCCTGGAGCCGTCGGGAGCGGGAGACCCAGTACTTC. It codes for CAWSRRERETQYF.

By proportion, this clone is medium-sized. The genes are TRBV19 and TRBJ2-1; D is perhaps TRBD2 (6 bases). CDR1 is LNHDA, CDR2 SQIVND, per germline (reference sequence). This CDR3 contains 13 residues. V shed 4 bases and J shed 4 bases, with 8 bases lying between them. The CDR3 DNA follows: TGTGCCAGTAGTAGGCTAGCGTACAATGAGCAGTTCTTC. Its protein product is CASSRLAYNEQFF.

This clone came up once. J is TRBJ1-4 and V is TRBV2; TRBD1 matches 7 bases. The CDR3 is 14 residues long. V shed 6 bases and J 8 bases; nucleotides not matched to a gene: 9. Germline V CDR1 and CDR2: SNHLY, FYNNEI. The chain's CDR3 is CASRAEGAGEKLFF. CDR3 bases: TGTGCCAGCAGGGCAGAGGGGGCGGGGGAAAAACTGTTTTTT.

The gene calls are TRBV10-3 and TRBJ2-7; 8 bases are a match to TRBD2. This CDR3 spans 15 amino acids. Trimming cost V 6 bases and J 0 bases; bases outside gene matches: 7. The germline CDR1 and CDR2 sequences are ENHRY and SYGVKD. The CDR3 spells CAIRGTSGASYEQYF. In DNA, the CDR3 is TGTGCCATCAGAGGAACTAGCGGCGCCTCCTACGAGCAGTACTTC.

J is TRBJ2-7 and V is TRBV7-2; TRBD1 matches 7 bases. Germline V lookup: CDR1 SGHTA, CDR2 FQGNSA. V trimming: 4 bases; J trimming: 7 bases; junction bases outside the gene matches: 10. This CDR3 region has 14 residues. CDR3 sequence reads: CASSSTGARREQYF. CDR3 coding DNA: TGTGCCAGCAGCTCCACAGGGGCTCGGCGGGAGCAGTACTTC.

The chain combines TRBV5-4 with TRBJ2-5, with TRBD2 matching over 9 bases. CDR1 and CDR2 from the germline V gene are SGHNT and YYREEE (reference sequence). V was clipped by 4 bases and J by 1 base; unmatched bases: 5. This CDR3 region has 15 residues. CDR3 DNA sequence: TGTGCCAGCAGCCGATCACTAGCGGGCCAAGAGACCCAGTACTTC. Translation: CASSRSLAGQETQYF.

This clone was found once. The J gene is TRBJ2-3, the V gene TRBV7-9; either TRBD1 or TRBD2 may supply D (5 bases each). The CDR3 spans 15 residues. CDR1 SEHNR and CDR2 FQNEAQ come from the germline V gene (reference sequence). V lost 1 base and J lost 1, with 9 bases in between. CDR3 coding DNA: TGTGCCAGCAGCTTAGTGGGGGAGCGCACAGATACGCAGTATTTT. Translated: CASSLVGERTDTQYF.

The chain links TRBV7-2 to TRBJ1-5; a weak D match, TRBD1 (5 bases). This CDR3 is 15 amino acids long. Germline CDR1 SGHTA, CDR2 FQGNSA. V lost 3 bases to trimming and J lost 6 bases, with 15 bases between them. The CDR3 region has the DNA TGTGCCAGCAGCTTTCAGGGTCTGATGTCTCAGCCCCAGCATTTT. Amino acid sequence: CASSFQGLMSQPQHF.

This chain connects TRBV29-1 to TRBJ1-1, with 9 bases fitting TRBD1. Germline V gene sequence: CDR1 SQVTM, CDR2 ANQGSEA. V gave up 6 bases and J gave up 7 bases; unmatched junction bases: 6. The CDR3 is 12 residues long. Written as DNA, the CDR3 is TGCAGCGTGGGGACAGGGCTGGGTGAAGCTTTCTTT. This gives the protein CSVGTGLGEAFF.

The chain has TRBV19 and TRBJ2-1; 7 nucleotides match TRBD2. V lost 10 bases and J lost 6; bases outside the gene matches: 9. The CDR3 is 13 amino acids. Germline loops: CDR1 LNHDA, CDR2 SQIVND (reference sequence). CDR3 sequence reads: CATKRDAVNEQFF. CDR3 sequence (DNA): TGTGCCACTAAGCGGGACGCCGTCAATGAGCAGTTCTTC. The full variable domain, completed using reference TRBV19 and TRBJ2-1, is DGGITQSPKYLFRKEGQNVTLSCEQNLNHDAMYWYRQDPGQGLRLIYYSQIVNDFQKGDIAEGYSVSREKKESFPLTVTSAQKNPTAFYLCATKRDAVNEQFFGPGTRLTVL.

The chain combines TRBV21-1 with TRBJ2-7; TRBD2 is the table's D call and was not checked against the DNA. TRBV21-1 is tagged as a pseudogene. The CDR3 loop spans 17 amino acids. The CDR3 loop is CASSKTPDWIAAYEQYF. DNA of the CDR3: TGTGCCAGCAGCAAAACCCCGGACTGGATAGCCGCCTACGAGCAGTACTTC.

The chain is built from TRBV27 and TRBJ2-7, with 8 bases fitting TRBD2. CDR1 and CDR2 (germline): MNHEY, SMNVEV (reference sequence). With V trimmed by 2 bases and J by 0 bases, 3 bases remained unmatched. The CDR3 runs to 15 residues. CDR3 loop: CASSLAGGLSYEQYF. CDR3 DNA: TGTGCCAGCAGTTTAGCGGGGGGACTCTCCTACGAGCAGTACTTC.

This chain uses TRBV27 with TRBJ2-7; D is uncertain. V was shortened by 6 bases and J by 2 bases, with 11 bases between the two germline ends. Germline V CDR1 and CDR2: MNHEY, SMNVEV (reference sequence). This CDR3 comprises 13 residues. The CDR3 nucleotides are TGTGCCAGCAGCCCCAGGCCCGCCTACGAGCAGTACTTC. Amino acids: CASSPRPAYEQYF.

As concerns this clone: The same CDR3 arises from other DNA sequences in this sample as well. The chain employs TRBV12-3 or TRBV12-4 and TRBJ2-1; D remains ambiguous. V lost 5 bases to trimming and J lost 3 bases, with 2 bases between them. This CDR3 is built from 11 residues. Here the CDR3 DNA reads TGTGCCAGCAGTCGCTACAATGAGCAGTTCTTC. Protein product: CASSRYNEQFF.

The chain recombines TRBV29-1 with TRBJ1-2; 8 bases align to TRBD1. Germline V gives CDR1 SQVTM, CDR2 ANQGSEA. The CDR3 sequence is 13 residues long. J lost 6 bases, V lost 6 bases, and 9 bases had no gene match. CDR3 DNA: TGCAGCGTACCAGACAGGGGAAGAAATGGCTACACCTTC. Its protein is CSVPDRGRNGYTF.

The chain uses TRBV6-5 and TRBJ1-5; D might be TRBD1 (6 bases). CDR1 is MNHEY, CDR2 SVGAGI, per germline. V shed 7 bases and J shed 4 bases, with 17 bases lying between them. CDR3 length equals 15 residues. The CDR3 sequence: CASKGGEGWNQPQHF. As DNA, the CDR3 is TGTGCCAGCAAGGGGGGGGAGGGCTGGAATCAGCCCCAGCATTTT.

The rearrangement links TRBV28 to TRBJ1-2, with D unclear. The CDR3 is made up of 16 amino acids. Trimming took 11 bases from V and 2 from J, leaving 24 bases between them. Per germline, CDR1 MDHEN and CDR2 SYDVKM. In DNA, the CDR3 is TGTGCCGTTCTCCGGTTAATGGCCCGAGTCAACTATGGCTACACCTTC. Protein sequence: CAVLRLMARVNYGYTF.

The chain recombines TRBV28 with TRBJ2-6, with 7 positions matching TRBD1. Germline V gene sequence: CDR1 MDHEN, CDR2 SYDVKM. The CDR3 extends over 15 amino acids. V gave up 7 bases and J gave up 0 bases; unmatched junction bases: 3. As DNA, the CDR3 is TGTGCCAGCATAGGGGGCTCCTCTGGGGCCAACGTCCTGACTTTC. Amino acid sequence: CASIGGSSGANVLTF.

This chain connects TRBV30 to TRBJ2-7; D remains ambiguous. Per germline, CDR1 GTSNPN and CDR2 SVGIG (reference sequence). Trimming took off 2 bases at V and 0 bases at J, with 14 bases between the two ends. CDR3 length equals 15 residues. The CDR3 DNA reads TGTGCCTGGAGTTATGGATTTATACCCTCCTACGAGCAGTACTTC. Protein sequence: CAWSYGFIPSYEQYF.

This clone was found a few times. The V call is TRBV20-1, the J call TRBJ1-2; unclear D gene. The V end was cut by 1 base, the J end by 5 bases, with 5 bases between. The CDR3 spans 11 residues. CDR1 is DFQATT and CDR2 is SNEGSKA in the germline V gene (reference sequence). The CDR3 DNA reads as TGCAGTGCTAGAGCCGATTATGGCTACACCTTC. Amino acid sequence: CSARADYGYTF.

The V call is TRBV19, the J call TRBJ1-5; perhaps TRBD1 as D (6 bases). In germline, CDR1 is LNHDA, CDR2 SQIVND (reference sequence). The CDR3 is made up of 16 amino acids. The ends were cut back, 0 bases at V and 7 bases at J, with 16 bases in the middle. The CDR3: CASSIEPAGEGQPQHF. The DNA for the CDR3 is TGTGCCAGTAGTATAGAACCGGCAGGGGAAGGGCAGCCCCAGCATTTT.

The rearrangement joins TRBV12-3 or TRBV12-4 to TRBJ1-2; 10 nucleotides line up with TRBD1. The trim removed 11 bases at V and 7 bases at J, leaving 10 bases unmatched. The CDR3 has 13 amino acids. The CDR3 sequence: CASTGDRGSGYTF. CDR3 DNA sequence: TGTGCCTCCACGGGGGACAGGGGTTCTGGCTACACCTTC.

The J gene is TRBJ2-7, the V gene TRBV23-1, with 8 bases that match TRBD1. TRBV23-1 is an ORF, and what it does is uncertain. Unmatched junction bases numbered 15, after V lost 8 bases and J lost 6 bases. CDR3 length: 15 residues. CDR3 coding DNA: TGCGCCAGCTCCGCCGGACAGGGAACGGTCGGCGAGCAGTACTTC. Protein sequence: CASSAGQGTVGEQYF.

The chain links TRBV19 to TRBJ2-2, with 12 bases matching TRBD2. The CDR3 loop spans 15 amino acids. CDR1 is LNHDA and CDR2 is SQIVND in the germline V gene (reference sequence). Trimming at V came to 5 bases and at J to 5 bases, leaving 3 bases not matched to a gene. The CDR3 is CASSATSGGTGELFF. CDR3 nucleotide sequence: TGTGCCAGTAGTGCAACTAGCGGGGGGACCGGGGAGCTGTTTTTT.

This chain joins TRBV7-8 and TRBJ1-4, with a tentative D call TRBD1 (6 bases). The V gene's germline CDR1 is SGHVS and CDR2 FQNEAQ. The ends were cut back, 4 bases at V and 7 bases at J, with 25 bases in the middle. This CDR3 is built from 18 residues. The CDR3 sequence is CASSYGASSGALGEKLFF. CDR3 in DNA: TGTGCCAGCAGCTACGGGGCGAGTTCAGGGGCTCTCGGTGAAAAACTGTTTTTT.

CDR3 in DNA: TGTGCCAGCAGCTTGCCCCCAGGAAGAGGGGTTGGGAACACTGAAGCTTTCTTT. This translates into CASSLPPGRGVGNTEAFF. This sequence joins TRBV5-4 and TRBJ1-1; the D gene is possibly TRBD1 (5 bases). The length of the CDR3 is 18 residues. CDR1 is SGHNT, CDR2 YYREEE, per germline (reference sequence). Trimming removed 1 base from V and 1 base from J, with 20 bases in between.

This rearrangement joins TRBV5-1 to TRBJ2-3, with 9 positions matching TRBD2. V shed 0 bases and J 2 bases; nucleotides not matched to a gene: 4. The CDR3 covers 16 residues. The V gene's germline CDR1 is SGHRS and CDR2 YFSETQ. CDR3 bases: TGCGCCAGCAGCTTGGACTCTAGCGGGACCACAGATACGCAGTATTTT. Translating gives CASSLDSSGTTDTQYF.